This TCR beta chain was identified during a study of siplizumab effects on memory and regulatory T cells. Regarding the study as a whole: Siplizumab gave mappable alloreactive CD4+ clones an average Treg-derived fraction of about 70%, against roughly 26% in controls.

Germline-derived CDR1 and CDR2 are SGHAT and FQNNGV. The V and J ends lost 8 bases and 5 bases, in that order; junction bases with no gene match: 9. This CDR3 region has 15 residues. Comment on this clone: The antigen remains unidentified.

The assay was immunoSEQ multiplex PCR, and TCRdb's table has in-frame clones only and misses some. In the table there are some 97,000 clones, approximately 92% of which are singletons. The chain couples TRBV11-2 to TRBJ2-5, with TRBD2 matching over 12 bases. This receptor was taken from a human donor in good health. Some clones in this sample may be carry-over from other donors' samples. The sequenced material came from CD4+ T cells sorted from blood. The CDR3 loop reads CASARLAGVWETQYF. The CDR3 DNA reads TGTGCCAGCGCCCGACTAGCGGGAGTCTGGGAGACCCAGTACTTC.